Sequencing of this T cell receptor beta chain was carried out in a study of blood T cell repertoires in COVID-19. There are 13 residues in the CDR3. Deletions cut 3 bases from V and 4 bases from J, with 10 bases between. The V gene's germline CDR1 is DFQATT and CDR2 SNEGSKA (reference sequence). Original handling: Amplification of reference gene primers was used by the study to estimate nucleated cell counts. Here immunoSEQ multiplex PCR was the method, and the copy in TCRdb shows in-frame clones only, minus some. The V and J calls and clone size were taken over from that table, and D and trimming were inferred from the DNA. The data hold tens of thousands of clones, with 74% observed a single time. This clone came up a few times.

This TCR came from a man aged 70 or older with COVID-19, enrolled during active disease. The gene calls are TRBV20-1 and TRBJ2-1; tentatively, D is TRBD1 (6 bases). Sequencing was performed on peripheral blood. The CDR3 is CSASRDTYNEQFF. The CDR3 region has the DNA TGCAGTGCTAGTCGGGACACTTACAATGAGCAGTTCTTC.